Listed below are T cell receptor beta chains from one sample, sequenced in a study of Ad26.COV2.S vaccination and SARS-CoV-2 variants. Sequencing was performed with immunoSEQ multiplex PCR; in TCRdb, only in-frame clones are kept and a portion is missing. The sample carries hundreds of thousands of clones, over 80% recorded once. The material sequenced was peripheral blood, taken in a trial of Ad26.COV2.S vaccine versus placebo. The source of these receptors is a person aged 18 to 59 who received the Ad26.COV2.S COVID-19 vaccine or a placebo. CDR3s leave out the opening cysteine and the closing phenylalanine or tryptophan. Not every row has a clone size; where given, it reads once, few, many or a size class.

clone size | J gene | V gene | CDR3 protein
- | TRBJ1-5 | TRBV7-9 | ASSLGNQPQH
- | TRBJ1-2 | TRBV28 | ASSLPRQNYGYT
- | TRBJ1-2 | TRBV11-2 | ASSLGRTGDYYGYT
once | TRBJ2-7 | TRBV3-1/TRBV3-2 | ASSQGRDRYSTLYEQY
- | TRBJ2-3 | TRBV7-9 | ASRAGTSGFADTQY
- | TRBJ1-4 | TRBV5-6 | ASSLFGGEDNEKLF
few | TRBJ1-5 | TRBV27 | ASSLSGGHQPQH
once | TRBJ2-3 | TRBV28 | ASSFPDGTGGEGGTDTQY
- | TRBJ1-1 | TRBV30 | AWTRAVYTEAF
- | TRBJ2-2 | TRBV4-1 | ASSQSPHTGELF
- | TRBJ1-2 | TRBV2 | ASSEDMGQVVYGYT
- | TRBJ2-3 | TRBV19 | ASSIALTSGGPSTDTQY
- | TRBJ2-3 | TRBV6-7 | ASSYSDFSGLPFLSWY
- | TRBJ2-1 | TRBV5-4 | ASSLLTGAYSYNEQF
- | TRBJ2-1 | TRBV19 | ASSTTASYNEQF
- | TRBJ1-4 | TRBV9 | ASSTTANNEKLF
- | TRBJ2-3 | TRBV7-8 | ASSPEGNEGDTQY
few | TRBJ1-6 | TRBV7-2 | ASSLDRAASYNSPLH
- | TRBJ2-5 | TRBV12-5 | ASGLTGIETQY
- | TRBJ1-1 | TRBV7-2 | ASSLGGGGTEAF
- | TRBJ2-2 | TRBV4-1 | ASSKTQSGGVRELF
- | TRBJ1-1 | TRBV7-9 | ASSLVASTAGKAF
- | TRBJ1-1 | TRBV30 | AWSVGVPNTEAF
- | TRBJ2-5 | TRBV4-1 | ASSQDLYSIGTQY
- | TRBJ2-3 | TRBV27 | ASSLWTGGPGDTQY
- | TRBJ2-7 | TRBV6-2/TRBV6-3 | ASSTDRVHFDEQY
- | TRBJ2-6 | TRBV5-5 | ASSLFSSGANVLT
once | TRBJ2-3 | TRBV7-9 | ASSVTDTQY
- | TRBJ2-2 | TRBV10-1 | ASTTGNTGELF
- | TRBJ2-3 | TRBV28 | ASSLNQLDTQY
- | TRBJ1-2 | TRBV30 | AWSVVAGIYGYT
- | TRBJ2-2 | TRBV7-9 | ASSFSSPGTTGELF
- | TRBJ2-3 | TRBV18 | ASSPLGSGADTQY
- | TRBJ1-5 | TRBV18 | ASSSTVAANQPQH
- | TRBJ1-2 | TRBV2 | ASSEAHRDRAFFHYGYT
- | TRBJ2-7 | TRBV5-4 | ASSFSTSAGEQY
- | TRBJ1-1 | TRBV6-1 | ASSEVGRGAEAF
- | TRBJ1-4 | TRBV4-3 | ASSQDPSATNEKLF
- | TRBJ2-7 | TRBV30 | AWSGTGTSASTLYEQY
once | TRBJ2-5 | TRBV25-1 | AGGTIEETQY
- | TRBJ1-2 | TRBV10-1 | ASSEKGKYGYT
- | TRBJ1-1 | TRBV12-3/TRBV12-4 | ASSPSWEAF
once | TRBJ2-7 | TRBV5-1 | ASSLGRPYEQY
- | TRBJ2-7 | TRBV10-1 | ASRPGQGAAEQY
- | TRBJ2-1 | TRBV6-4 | ASRKKAGNNEQF
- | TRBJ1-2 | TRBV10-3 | AISESLFRDANYGYT
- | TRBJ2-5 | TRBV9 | ASSVAEGGQETQY
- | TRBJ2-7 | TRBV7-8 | ASSSGLAVTEQY